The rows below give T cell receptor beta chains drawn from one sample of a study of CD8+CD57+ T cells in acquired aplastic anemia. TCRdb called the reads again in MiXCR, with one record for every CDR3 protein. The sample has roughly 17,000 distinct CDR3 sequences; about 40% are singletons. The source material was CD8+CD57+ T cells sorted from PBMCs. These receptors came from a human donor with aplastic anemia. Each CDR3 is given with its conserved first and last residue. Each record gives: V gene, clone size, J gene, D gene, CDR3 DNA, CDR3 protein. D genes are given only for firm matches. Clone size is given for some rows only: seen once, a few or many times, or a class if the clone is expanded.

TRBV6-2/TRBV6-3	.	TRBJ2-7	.	TGTGCCAGCAGTTACAACAGGGAGGTACTACGGGAGCAGTATTTC	CASSYNREVLREQYF
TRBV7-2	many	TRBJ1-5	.	TGTGCCAGCAGCTTGAACGGGAATAGCAATCAGCCCCAGCATTTT	CASSLNGNSNQPQHF
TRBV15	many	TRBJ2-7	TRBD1	TGTGCCACCACGGGACAGGGGACTCACGAGCAGTACTTC	CATTGQGTHEQYF
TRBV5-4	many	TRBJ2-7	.	TGTGCCAGCACCTGGACCCGGGTCCACTTC	CASTWTRVHF
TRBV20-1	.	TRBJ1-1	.	TGCAGTGCTAGGCGTAGAGACACTGAAGCTTTCTTT	CSARRRDTEAFF
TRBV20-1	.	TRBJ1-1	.	TGCAGTGCGGATAGGGGTGGTGACACTGAAGCTTTCTTT	CSADRGGDTEAFF
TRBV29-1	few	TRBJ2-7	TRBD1	TGCAGCGTTGATCTGGGTGGGACAGGGATTTACGAGCAGTACTTC	CSVDLGGTGIYEQYF
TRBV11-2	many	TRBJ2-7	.	TGTGCCAGCAGCTTAGTGGGGGGCGAGCAGTACTTC	CASSLVGGEQYF
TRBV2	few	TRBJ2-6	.	TGTGCCATCTTTTCTGGGGCCAACGTCCTGACTTTC	CAIFSGANVLTF
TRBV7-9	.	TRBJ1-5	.	TGTGCCAGCAGCTCTGACACTAGCAATCAGCCCCAGCATTTT	CASSSDTSNQPQHF
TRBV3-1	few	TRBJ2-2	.	TGTGCCAGCAGCCAAGTCGTCGGGACGGTGAACACCGGGGAGCTGTTTTTT	CASSQVVGTVNTGELFF
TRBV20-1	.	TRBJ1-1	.	TGCAGTGCTAGAGAGATAGGAAGAGACACTGAAGCTTTCTTT	CSAREIGRDTEAFF
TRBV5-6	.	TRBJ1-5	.	TGTGCCAGCAGTTCAGGGTCTGGGGATCAGCCCCAGCATTTT	CASSSGSGDQPQHF
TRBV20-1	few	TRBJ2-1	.	TGCAGTGCTAGCGTAGCCCGCTACAATGAGCAGTTCTTC	CSASVARYNEQFF
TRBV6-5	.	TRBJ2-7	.	TGTGCCAGCAGTTTATACAGCGGCTCCTACGAGCAGTACTTC	CASSLYSGSYEQYF
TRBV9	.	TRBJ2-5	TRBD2	TGTGCCAGCAGCGAGGGGAGGGCGTTAGCGGAAGAGACCCAGTACTTC	CASSEGRALAEETQYF
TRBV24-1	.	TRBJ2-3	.	TGTGCCACCAGTGATTTGCTAACTAGCCTCTCTTTT	CATSDLLTSLSF
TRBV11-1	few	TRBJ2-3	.	TGTGCCAGCAGCTTAATAGCGTCTAGCACAGATACGCAGTATTTT	CASSLIASSTDTQYF
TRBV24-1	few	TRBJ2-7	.	TGTGCCACCAGTGAAAAGAAGCCCGGTAACTACGAGCAGTACTTC	CATSEKKPGNYEQYF
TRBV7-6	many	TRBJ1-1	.	TGTGCCAGCAGCTTAGGTTCTGAAGCTTTCTTT	CASSLGSEAFF
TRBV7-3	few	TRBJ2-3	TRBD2	TGTGCCAGCAGTTCAAGCGGGGGGGCGGTAGATACGCAGTATTTT	CASSSSGGAVDTQYF
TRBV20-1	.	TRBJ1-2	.	TGCAGTGCTAGAGAAGGATATGGCAGCCTCTATGGCTACACCTTC	CSAREGYGSLYGYTF
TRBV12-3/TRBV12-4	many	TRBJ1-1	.	TGTGCCAGCAGTTTGAGCTCCACTGAAGCTTTCTTT	CASSLSSTEAFF
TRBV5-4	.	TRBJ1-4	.	TGTGCCAGCAGCGGAGGGGGGACACTTACTAATGAAAAACTGTTTTTT	CASSGGGTLTNEKLFF
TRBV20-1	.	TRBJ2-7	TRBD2	TGCAGTGCTAGTGGGACTAGCGACTACGAGCAGTACTTC	CSASGTSDYEQYF
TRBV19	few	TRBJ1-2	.	TGTGCCAGTAGCAAAGGGTCGGGTGGCTACACCTTC	CASSKGSGGYTF
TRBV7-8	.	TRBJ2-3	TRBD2	TGTGCCAGCAGCTTAGAAGCGGGAGTGACAGATACGCAGTATTTT	CASSLEAGVTDTQYF
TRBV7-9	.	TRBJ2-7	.	TGTGCCAGCAGCTTGGTGAACCCTCGGGAGCAGTACTTC	CASSLVNPREQYF
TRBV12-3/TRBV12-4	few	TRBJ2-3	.	TGTGCCAGCAGTTTGAGAATAACAGATACGCAGTATTTT	CASSLRITDTQYF
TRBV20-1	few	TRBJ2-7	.	TGCAGTGCTTTCGTCATCGGCGCGGCCACCTACGAGCAGTACTTC	CSAFVIGAATYEQYF
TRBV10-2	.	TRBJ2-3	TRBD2	TGCGCCACCACCTCCCCGGGGGGACTTCACACAGATACGCAGTATTTT	CATTSPGGLHTDTQYF
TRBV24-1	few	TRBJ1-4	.	TGTGCCACCAGTGACACGGGACTATCTGAAAAACTGTTTTTT	CATSDTGLSEKLFF
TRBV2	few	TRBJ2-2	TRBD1	TGTGCCAGCAGTGGGGGCAGGGGGCTTACCGGGGAGCTGTTTTTT	CASSGGRGLTGELFF
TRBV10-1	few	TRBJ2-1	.	TGCGCCAGCAGTGAGTCGAGGGGAAGGGGGTCGAATGAGCAGTTCTTC	CASSESRGRGSNEQFF
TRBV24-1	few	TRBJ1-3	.	TGTGCCACCCAGAACAAGGACACCATATATTTT	CATQNKDTIYF
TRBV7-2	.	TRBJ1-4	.	TGTGCCAGCAGTTCCTGGGGTGAAAAACTGTTTTTT	CASSSWGEKLFF
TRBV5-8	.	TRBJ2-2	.	TGTGCCAGCAGCTTCGCATATTCCGCCGGGGAGCTGTTTTTT	CASSFAYSAGELFF
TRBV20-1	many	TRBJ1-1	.	TGCAGTGCCAGGGCGGGGCTTGACACTGAAGCTTTCTTT	CSARAGLDTEAFF
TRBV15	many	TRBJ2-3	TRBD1	TGTGCCACCAGCAGCTCCAGGTCGGGACAGGGCACAGATACGCAGTATTTT	CATSSSRSGQGTDTQYF
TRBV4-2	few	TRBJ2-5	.	TGTGCCAGCAGCCAAGAGGGACTTTCACAAGAGACCCAGTACTTC	CASSQEGLSQETQYF
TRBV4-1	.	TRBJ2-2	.	TGCGCCAGCAGCAAGGAAGCGGGGGACAGGTCGAGCGGGGAGCTGTTTTTT	CASSKEAGDRSSGELFF
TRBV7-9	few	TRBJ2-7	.	TGTGCCAGCAGCTTAGTGCCGTTCTACGAGCAGTACTTC	CASSLVPFYEQYF